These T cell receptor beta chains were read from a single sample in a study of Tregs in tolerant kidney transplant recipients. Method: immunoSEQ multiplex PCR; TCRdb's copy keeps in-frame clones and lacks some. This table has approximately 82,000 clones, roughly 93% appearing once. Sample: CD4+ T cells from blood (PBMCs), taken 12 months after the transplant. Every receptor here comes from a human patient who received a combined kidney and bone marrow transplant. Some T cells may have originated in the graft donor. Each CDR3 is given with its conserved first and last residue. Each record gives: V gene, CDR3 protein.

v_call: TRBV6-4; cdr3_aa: CASGSSYNSPLHF
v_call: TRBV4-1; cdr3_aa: CASSHGTSGNYEQYF
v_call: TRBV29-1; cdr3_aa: CSVERDRDTEQYF
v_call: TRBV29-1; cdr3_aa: CSAMTGGYAEAFF
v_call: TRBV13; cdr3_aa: CASSPHRQAREAFF
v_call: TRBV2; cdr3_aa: CASSGDSNTEAFF
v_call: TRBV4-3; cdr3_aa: CASSQDVAGLNEQYF
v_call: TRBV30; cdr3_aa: CAWSRQGRRETQYF
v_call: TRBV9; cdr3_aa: CASSVDRSETQYF
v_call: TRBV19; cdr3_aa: CASSPRVISYEQYF
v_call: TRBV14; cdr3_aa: CASGLAGYNEQFF
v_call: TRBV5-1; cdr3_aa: CASSSGLAGYQETQYF
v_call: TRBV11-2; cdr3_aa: CASSPDGHPTYEQYF
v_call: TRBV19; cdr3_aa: CASSIPGGYYEQFF
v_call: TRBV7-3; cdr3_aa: CASSSFSGNTIYF
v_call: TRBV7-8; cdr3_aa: CASSSTTSPGTDTQYF
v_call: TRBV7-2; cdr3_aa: CASSYTGGTEAFF
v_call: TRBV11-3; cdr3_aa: CASSRRTGGDETQYF
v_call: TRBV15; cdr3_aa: CATSREGAGETQYF
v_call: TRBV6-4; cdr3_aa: CASNPRDRGRTDTQYF
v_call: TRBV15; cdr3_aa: CATSRRLADPYEQYF
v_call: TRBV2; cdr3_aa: CASSRDRFLRTGELFF
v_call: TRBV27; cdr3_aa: CASRDITAPRQFF
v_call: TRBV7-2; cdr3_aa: CASGATGGAYGYTF
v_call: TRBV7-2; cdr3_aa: CASSFVAGATYEQYF
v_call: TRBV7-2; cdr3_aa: CASRLEASGAYEQYF
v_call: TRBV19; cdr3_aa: CASSQGQGETQYF
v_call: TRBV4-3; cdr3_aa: CASSQASTGSTEQYF
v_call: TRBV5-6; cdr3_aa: CASSLAPSGGFYEQYF